The 22 T cell receptor beta chains reported below all come from one sample, sequenced in a study of blood T cell repertoires in COVID-19. The repertoire was sequenced with immunoSEQ multiplex PCR; TCRdb's copy has only in-frame clones and lacks some. The profile shows 110,000 to 150,000 clones, approximately 88% of them singletons. The sequenced sample was peripheral blood. Receptor source: a woman aged 50 to 60 with acute or convalescent COVID-19.

A single count supports this clone. The CDR3 loop reads CASRADRADTQYF. The DNA of the CDR3 is TGCGCCAGCAGAGCCGACAGGGCAGATACGCAGTATTTT. The chain couples TRBV10-2 to TRBJ2-3; 7 bases align to TRBD1. This CDR3 has 13 residues. CDR1 is WSHSY and CDR2 is SAAADI in the germline V gene. J was trimmed by 4 bases and V by 6 bases; bases with no gene match: 4.

This chain links TRBV12-5 with TRBJ2-1; 8 bases map to TRBD1. Germline V gene lookup returns CDR1 LGHNT and CDR2 FRNRAP. The V and J ends lost 6 bases and 7 bases, in that order; junction bases with no gene match: 14. This CDR3 is built from 16 residues. This chain's CDR3 is CASGPSAGGPGNEQFF. The DNA of the CDR3 is TGTGCTAGTGGACCTTCTGCAGGGGGCCCGGGAAATGAGCAGTTCTTC.

The V gene is TRBV6-4, the J gene TRBJ1-5; maybe TRBD1 (5 bases). V was shortened by 5 bases and J by 4 bases, with 12 bases between the two germline ends. Germline V gene data show CDR1 as MRHNA and CDR2 as SNTAGT. CDR3 length: 14 residues. CDR3 sequence: CASSPAGWNQPQHF. For the CDR3, the DNA is TGTGCCAGCAGTCCGGCAGGGTGGAATCAGCCCCAGCATTTT.

The rearrangement uses TRBV24-1 and TRBJ1-6; D might be TRBD1 (6 bases). Trimming took off 4 bases at V and 0 bases at J, with 21 bases between the two ends. This CDR3 contains 20 residues. Germline V CDR1 and CDR2: KGHDR, SFDVKD. In DNA, the CDR3 is TGTGCCACCAGTGACCAACAGGGACCCCGGCTCAGCTCCTATAATTCACCCCTCCACTTT. This codes for CATSDQQGPRLSSYNSPLHF.

V usage is TRBV11-2 and J usage is TRBJ2-7; 7 nucleotides match TRBD1. Germline V CDR1 and CDR2: SGHAT, FQNNGV. This CDR3 contains 15 residues. J gave up 5 bases and V 5 bases, and 12 bases lay outside the gene matches. DNA for the CDR3: TGTGCCAGCAGCGACGTAAGGGGGCTTGCCGACGAGCAGTACTTC. Protein sequence: CASSDVRGLADEQYF.

V gene TRBV14 combines with J gene TRBJ2-3; TRBD2 might be the D (6 bases). The ends were cut back, 1 base at V and 6 bases at J, with 11 bases in the middle. CDR1 is SGHDN and CDR2 is FVKESK in the germline V gene. The CDR3 covers 14 residues. The CDR3 loop reads CASSQGLALDTQYF. CDR3 DNA: TGTGCCAGCAGCCAAGGTCTAGCGTTGGATACGCAGTATTTT.

The chain carries TRBV27 and TRBJ1-1; 7 positions agree with TRBD1. J lost 0 bases, V lost 10 bases, and 11 bases had no gene match. Per the germline V gene, CDR1 is MNHEY and CDR2 is SMNVEV (reference sequence). The CDR3 sequence is 15 residues long. Here the CDR3 reads CAIQGPRGLNTEAFF. In DNA, the CDR3 is TGTGCCATACAGGGGCCCAGGGGACTGAACACTGAAGCTTTCTTT.

The chain employs TRBV7-3 and TRBJ2-1, with D possibly being TRBD2 (6 bases). Germline V gene sequence: CDR1 SGHTA, CDR2 FQGTGA. The V end lost 5 bases, the J end lost 7 bases, and 9 bases lay between the germline ends. The CDR3 has 12 residues. Here the CDR3 reads CASSPGRNEQFF. CDR3 nucleotides: TGTGCCAGCAGCCCCGGGAGAAATGAGCAGTTCTTC.

The table lists this clone with a count of one. This sequence joins TRBV4-1 and TRBJ2-1, with a weak D call TRBD2 (6 bases). Germline V gene lookup returns CDR1 MGHRA and CDR2 YSYEKL. This CDR3 is 13 amino acids long. Trimming took 0 bases from V and 8 from J, leaving 8 bases between them. The CDR3: CASSQDWGDEQFF. DNA of the CDR3: TGCGCCAGCAGCCAAGACTGGGGGGATGAGCAGTTCTTC.

This chain links TRBV3-1 (or the pseudogene TRBV3-2) with TRBJ2-7; TRBD2 aligns across 9 bases. This CDR3 is built from 14 residues. CDR1 and CDR2 from the germline V gene are LGHDT and YNNKEL (reference sequence). Trimming at V came to 4 bases and at J to 8 bases, leaving 9 bases not matched to a gene. The CDR3 DNA is TGTGCCAGCAGCCGGGGACTAGCACCCAACAAGCAGTACTTC. It codes for CASSRGLAPNKQYF.

The rearrangement links TRBV6-5 to TRBJ1-1; D is unclear. CDR1 is MNHEY and CDR2 is SVGAGI in the germline V gene. Trimming shortened V by 8 bases and J by 0 bases, and 16 bases separated the two germline ends. This CDR3 contains 15 residues. The chain's CDR3 is CASALTGYMNTEAFF. In DNA, the CDR3 is TGTGCCAGCGCCCTTACGGGGTACATGAACACTGAAGCTTTCTTT.

The V and J genes are TRBV6-5 and TRBJ2-2, with D possibly being TRBD1 (6 bases). V was shortened by 6 bases and J by 1 base, with 9 bases between the two germline ends. CDR3 length: 14 residues. CDR1 is MNHEY, CDR2 SVGAGI, per germline. The CDR3 here is CASSLTGNTGELFF. The DNA for the CDR3 is TGTGCCAGCAGCCTGACAGGGAACACCGGGGAGCTGTTTTTT.

The CDR3 protein is CASSTRTGGETQYF. The CDR3 DNA reads as TGTGCCAGCTCCACCCGGACAGGGGGGGAGACCCAGTACTTC. This chain joins TRBV18 and TRBJ2-5; 10 positions match TRBD1. Looked up from germline, CDR1 is KGHSH and CDR2 is LQKENI. This CDR3 is 14 amino acids long. V was clipped by 6 bases and J by 5 bases; unmatched bases: 6.

The chain joins TRBV10-3 to TRBJ2-1, with D tentatively TRBD2 (5 bases). V shed 10 bases and J shed 3 bases, with 16 bases lying between them. Germline CDR1 reads ENHRY; CDR2 reads SYGVKD. The CDR3 loop spans 14 amino acids. DNA for the CDR3: TGTGCCACCAAATATAGCGCCCTCTACAATGAGCAGTTCTTC. This translates into CATKYSALYNEQFF.

The chain uses TRBV7-9 and TRBJ1-4; D not certain. This CDR3 comprises 16 residues. Trimming shortened V by 1 base and J by 4 bases, and 13 bases separated the two germline ends. Germline lookup yields CDR1 SEHNR and CDR2 FQNEAQ (reference sequence). CDR3 sequence reads: CASSLGSDFINEKLFF. CDR3 sequence (DNA): TGTGCCAGCAGCTTAGGGTCAGATTTTATTAATGAAAAACTGTTTTTT.

This chain joins TRBV5-1 and TRBJ2-5; 10 bases fit TRBD1. V gave up 2 bases and J gave up 8 bases; unmatched junction bases: 6. The CDR3 contains 14 residues. Per the germline V gene, CDR1 is SGHRS and CDR2 is YFSETQ. In nucleotides, the CDR3 is TGCGCCAGCAGCTTAGGACAGGGGGGTGATACCCAGTACTTC. It yields the protein CASSLGQGGDTQYF.

This chain links TRBV12-3 or TRBV12-4 with TRBJ2-1; TRBD2 is a possible D gene (5 bases). The CDR3 totals 13 residues. The ends were cut back, 3 bases at V and 4 bases at J, with 7 bases in the middle. CDR3 nucleotide sequence: TGTGCCAGCAGTTTCTCGGGGTACAATGAGCAGTTCTTC. Translated, it gives CASSFSGYNEQFF.

This chain connects TRBV5-1 to TRBJ2-5, with 7 nucleotides matching TRBD1. Germline CDR1 is SGHRS and CDR2 is YFSETQ. V was clipped by 4 bases and J by 2 bases; unmatched bases: 8. The CDR3 has 15 residues. Here the CDR3 reads CASSHPDRVQETQYF. For the CDR3, the DNA is TGCGCCAGCAGCCACCCTGACAGGGTTCAAGAGACCCAGTACTTC.

The genes are TRBV9 and TRBJ2-2; possible D gene TRBD1, 6 bases. The CDR3 consists of 18 residues. Trimming pared 2 bases from V and 0 bases from J, leaving 17 bases between. Per germline, CDR1 SGDLS and CDR2 YYNGEE. The CDR3 region is CASSVYAGARANTGELFF. CDR3 DNA: TGTGCCAGCAGCGTGTACGCAGGGGCGCGGGCGAACACCGGGGAGCTGTTTTTT.

V and J are TRBV29-1 and TRBJ1-2, with D possibly being TRBD1 (5 bases). This CDR3 comprises 11 residues. Germline CDR1 and CDR2: SQVTM and ANQGSEA. Between the trimmed V and J ends, which lost 4 bases and 8 bases, there was a span of 11 bases. CDR3 coding DNA: TGCAGCGTTGGGGGCGCGGAGGGCTACACCTTC. Encoded protein: CSVGGAEGYTF.

This rearrangement joins TRBV3-1 (or the pseudogene TRBV3-2) to TRBJ1-3; D is ambiguous. The CDR3 is made up of 13 amino acids. Looked up from germline, CDR1 is LGHDT and CDR2 is YNNKEL (reference sequence). Between the trimmed V and J ends, which lost 0 bases and 8 bases, there was a span of 8 bases. The CDR3 is CASSQEGADTIYF. The CDR3 DNA is TGTGCCAGCAGCCAAGAGGGTGCGGACACCATATATTTT.

Only a few counts were recorded for this clone. The chain combines TRBV18 with TRBJ1-2, with D tentatively TRBD1 (6 bases). With 3 bases removed from V and 6 bases from J, the gap between germline ends came to 17 bases. CDR1 and CDR2 from the germline V gene are KGHSH and LQKENI. This CDR3 region has 15 residues. CDR3 nucleotide sequence: TGTGCCAGCTCACCCCCTTATTGGACAGAGAATGGCTACACCTTC. As protein: CASSPPYWTENGYTF.